This is a list of T cell receptor beta chains from one sample in a study of blood T cell repertoires in COVID-19. This table comes from immunoSEQ multiplex PCR, and its TCRdb copy is limited to in-frame clones, with some not included. The sample contains 150,000 to 200,000 clones, 65% to 85% of which appear only once. The sequenced sample consisted of peripheral blood. The receptors stem from a man between 60 and 70 years old with active or convalescent COVID-19. Both conserved end residues are part of each CDR3. D genes are given only for firm matches. Size is stated for part of the rows, as once, few or many counts, or as a class when the clone is expanded.

abundance | j_gene | v_gene | d_gene | CDR3aa | CDR3nt
- | TRBJ2-3 | TRBV11-2 | - | CASSRDAGDSTDTQYF | TGTGCCAGCAGCCGCGATGCGGGCGATAGCACAGATACGCAGTATTTT
- | TRBJ2-2 | TRBV7-9 | TRBD2 | CASKGLAGAGELFF | TGTGCCAGCAAGGGGCTAGCGGGAGCCGGGGAGCTGTTTTTT
- | TRBJ2-2 | TRBV11-3 | - | CASSLQGTGELFF | TGTGCCAGCAGCCTCCAGGGCACCGGGGAGCTGTTTTTT
few | TRBJ1-2 | TRBV6-5 | TRBD1 | CASSIGQGPFYGYTF | TGTGCCAGCAGCATAGGACAGGGGCCGTTTTATGGCTACACCTTC
- | TRBJ1-1 | TRBV18 | TRBD1 | CASSGTATNTEAFF | TGTGCCAGCTCAGGGACAGCCACTAACACTGAAGCTTTCTTT
few | TRBJ1-1 | TRBV6-5 | - | CASIKRGMNTEAFF | TGTGCCAGTATCAAACGGGGGATGAACACTGAAGCTTTCTTT
- | TRBJ1-3 | TRBV3-1/TRBV3-2 | - | CASSTGISGNTIYF | TGTGCCAGCAGCACCGGGATTTCTGGAAACACCATATATTTT
- | TRBJ2-2 | TRBV4-2 | - | CASSQVGPNTGELFF | TGTGCCAGCAGCCAAGTGGGGCCGAACACCGGGGAGCTGTTTTTT
- | TRBJ1-6 | TRBV10-3 | - | CASSGVTNSPLHF | TGTGCCAGCTCAGGGGTGACTAATTCACCCCTCCACTTT
- | TRBJ2-2 | TRBV19 | TRBD2 | CASTQLAGTGELFF | TGTGCCAGTACCCAACTAGCGGGCACCGGGGAGCTGTTTTTT
- | TRBJ1-5 | TRBV14 | - | CASSPGTNQPQHF | TGTGCCAGCAGCCCCGGGACTAATCAGCCCCAGCATTTT
- | TRBJ2-3 | TRBV14 | TRBD2 | CASSQVTSGDTQYF | TGTGCCAGCAGCCAAGTAACTAGCGGGGATACGCAGTATTTT
- | TRBJ2-1 | TRBV2 | TRBD2 | CASINGGAHNEQFF | TGTGCCAGCATTAACGGGGGGGCCCACAATGAGCAGTTCTTC
- | TRBJ2-5 | TRBV4-2 | TRBD2 | CASSQGGLAGGQETQYF | TGTGCCAGCAGCCAAGGGGGACTAGCGGGGGGCCAAGAGACCCAGTACTTC
- | TRBJ1-5 | TRBV5-4 | - | CASSFGGRNQPQHF | TGTGCCAGCAGCTTCGGAGGGAGGAATCAGCCCCAGCATTTT
- | TRBJ1-5 | TRBV10-2 | TRBD1 | CASSESSGTGGYGPQHF | TGCGCCAGCAGTGAGTCCTCAGGGACAGGGGGCTATGGTCCCCAGCATTTT
- | TRBJ1-4 | TRBV14 | - | CASSQGLQGSEKLFF | TGTGCCAGCAGCCAAGGTTTACAGGGAAGTGAAAAACTGTTTTTT
- | TRBJ2-6 | TRBV18 | - | CASSLMDSGGANVLTF | TGTGCCAGCTCACTGATGGACAGCGGTGGGGCCAACGTCCTGACTTTC
- | TRBJ2-7 | TRBV2 | TRBD2 | CASSPGTGGLYEQYF | TGTGCCAGCAGTCCCGGGACGGGGGGATTATACGAGCAGTACTTC
- | TRBJ1-1 | TRBV9 | - | CASSGSPSGNTEAFF | TGTGCCAGCAGCGGGTCCCCTAGTGGAAACACTGAAGCTTTCTTT
- | TRBJ2-7 | TRBV5-1 | - | CASSLTGPVGEQYF | TGCGCCAGCAGCTTGACAGGACCCGTGGGAGAGCAGTACTTC
- | TRBJ1-1 | TRBV10-3 | - | CAISTLGDTEAFF | TGTGCCATCAGTACTTTAGGGGACACTGAAGCTTTCTTT
- | TRBJ2-5 | TRBV5-1 | TRBD1 | CASSKTGQETQYF | TGCGCCAGCAGCAAGACAGGGCAAGAGACCCAGTACTTC
- | TRBJ2-7 | TRBV3-1/TRBV3-2 | - | CASRSGGAPNEQYF | TGTGCCAGCAGGTCGGGCGGGGCCCCCAACGAGCAGTACTTC
- | TRBJ2-2 | TRBV3-1/TRBV3-2 | - | CASSQAYTGELFF | TGTGCCAGCAGCCAAGCTTACACCGGGGAGCTGTTTTTT
- | TRBJ2-5 | TRBV7-2 | TRBD2 | CASSLALAGGQETQYF | TGTGCCAGCAGCTTAGCGCTAGCGGGAGGACAAGAGACCCAGTACTTC
- | TRBJ2-1 | TRBV6-5 | TRBD1 | CASRDRGTGGDEQFF | TGTGCCAGCAGAGACCGCGGGACAGGGGGCGATGAGCAGTTCTTC
- | TRBJ1-1 | TRBV2 | - | CASEGQMGTYAFF | TGTGCCAGCGAAGGACAGATGGGAACCTATGCTTTCTTT
- | TRBJ2-1 | TRBV2 | TRBD1 | CATGTGGNEQFF | TGTGCCACGGGGACAGGGGGAAATGAGCAGTTCTTC
- | TRBJ1-5 | TRBV28 | - | CASRASGVSNQPQHF | TGTGCCAGCAGAGCCTCCGGGGTGAGCAATCAGCCCCAGCATTTT
- | TRBJ2-7 | TRBV7-8 | - | CASSLAPLQQGTEQYF | TGTGCCAGCAGCTTAGCCCCTCTTCAACAGGGCACCGAGCAGTACTTC
- | TRBJ2-4 | TRBV6-5 | - | CASKLGREMNIQYF | TGTGCCAGCAAACTAGGTAGAGAGATGAACATTCAGTACTTC
- | TRBJ1-1 | TRBV6-1 | - | CASSEEGGSTEAFF | TGTGCCAGCAGTGAAGAGGGGGGGAGCACTGAAGCTTTCTTT
- | TRBJ1-6 | TRBV2 | TRBD1 | CASSDRTGAGSSPLHF | TGTGCCAGCAGTGACCGGACAGGGGCCGGGAGTTCACCCCTCCACTTT
- | TRBJ1-1 | TRBV7-2 | - | CASSVRSGDTTEAFF | TGTGCCAGCAGCGTTAGATCAGGTGACACCACTGAAGCTTTCTTT
- | TRBJ1-5 | TRBV4-1 | TRBD1 | CASSQGQGESNQPQHF | TGCGCCAGCAGCCAAGGACAGGGGGAGAGCAATCAGCCCCAGCATTTT
- | TRBJ1-2 | TRBV7-9 | TRBD1 | CASSLRRGPNYGYTF | TGTGCCAGCAGCTTAAGGAGGGGGCCTAACTATGGCTACACCTTC